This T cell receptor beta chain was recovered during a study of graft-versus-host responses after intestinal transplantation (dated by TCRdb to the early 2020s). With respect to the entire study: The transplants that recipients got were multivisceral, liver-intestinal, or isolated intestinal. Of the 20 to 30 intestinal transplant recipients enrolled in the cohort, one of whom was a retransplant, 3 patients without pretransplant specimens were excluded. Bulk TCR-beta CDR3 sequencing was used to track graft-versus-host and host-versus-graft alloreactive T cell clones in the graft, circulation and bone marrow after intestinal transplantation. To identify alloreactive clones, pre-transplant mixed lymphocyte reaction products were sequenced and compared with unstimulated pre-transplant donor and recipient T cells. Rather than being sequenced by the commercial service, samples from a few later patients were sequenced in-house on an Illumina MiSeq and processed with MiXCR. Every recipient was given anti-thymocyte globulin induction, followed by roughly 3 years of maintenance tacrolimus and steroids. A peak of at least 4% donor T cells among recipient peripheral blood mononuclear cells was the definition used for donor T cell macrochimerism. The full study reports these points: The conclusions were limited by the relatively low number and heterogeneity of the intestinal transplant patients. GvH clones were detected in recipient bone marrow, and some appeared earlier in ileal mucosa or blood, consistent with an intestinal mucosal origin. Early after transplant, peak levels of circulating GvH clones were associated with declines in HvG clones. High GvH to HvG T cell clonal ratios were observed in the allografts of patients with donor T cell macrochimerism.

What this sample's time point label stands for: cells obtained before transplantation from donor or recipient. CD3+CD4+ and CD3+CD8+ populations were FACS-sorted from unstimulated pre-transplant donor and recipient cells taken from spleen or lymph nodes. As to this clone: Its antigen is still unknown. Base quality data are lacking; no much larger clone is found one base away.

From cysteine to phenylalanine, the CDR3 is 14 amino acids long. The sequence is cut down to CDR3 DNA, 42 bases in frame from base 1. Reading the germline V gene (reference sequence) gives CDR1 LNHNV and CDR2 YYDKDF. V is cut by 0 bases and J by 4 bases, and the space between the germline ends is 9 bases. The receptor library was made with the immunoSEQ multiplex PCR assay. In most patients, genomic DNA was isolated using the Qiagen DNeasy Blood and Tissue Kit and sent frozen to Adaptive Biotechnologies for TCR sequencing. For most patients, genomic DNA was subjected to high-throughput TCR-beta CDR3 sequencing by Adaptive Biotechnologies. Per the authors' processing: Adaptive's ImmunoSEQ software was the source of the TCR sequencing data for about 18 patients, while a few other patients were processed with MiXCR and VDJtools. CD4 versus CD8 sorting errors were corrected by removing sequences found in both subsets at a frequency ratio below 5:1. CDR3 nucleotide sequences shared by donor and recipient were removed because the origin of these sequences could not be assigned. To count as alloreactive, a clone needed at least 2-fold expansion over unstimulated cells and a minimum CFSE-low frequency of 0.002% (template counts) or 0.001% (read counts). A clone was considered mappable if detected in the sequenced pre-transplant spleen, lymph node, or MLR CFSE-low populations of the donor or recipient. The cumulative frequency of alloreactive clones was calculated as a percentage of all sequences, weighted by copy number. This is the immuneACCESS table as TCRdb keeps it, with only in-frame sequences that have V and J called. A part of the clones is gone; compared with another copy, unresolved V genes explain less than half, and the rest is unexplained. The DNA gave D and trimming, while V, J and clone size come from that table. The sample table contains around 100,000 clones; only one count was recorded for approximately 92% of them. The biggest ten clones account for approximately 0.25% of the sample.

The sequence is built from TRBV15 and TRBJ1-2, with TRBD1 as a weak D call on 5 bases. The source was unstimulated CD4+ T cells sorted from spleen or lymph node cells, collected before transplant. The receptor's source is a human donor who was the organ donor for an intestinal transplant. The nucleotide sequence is TGTGCCACCAGCAGAGATGATGGGGGCTATGGCTACACCTTC. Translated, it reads CATSRDDGGYGYTF.